This T cell receptor beta chain was identified during a study of shared clonotypes between healthy human individuals. Assay runs were performed at deep level. Assay: immunoSEQ multiplex PCR; the TCRdb copy retains only in-frame clones and omits some. The sample consists of 2 million to 3 million clones, 93% of them appearing once. V lost 5 bases and J 0 bases, leaving 8 bases between the germline ends. Germline-derived CDR1 and CDR2 are SGHTA and FQGNSA. This CDR3 comprises 14 residues. Naive CD45RA+ and memory CD45RA-negative subsets were split from CD4+ cells. This clonotype was obtained from a man between 18 and 29 years old in good health. Some clones in this sample may be carry-over from other donors' samples. The source material was naive CD4+ T cells from PBMCs. Regarding subset: CD45RA+ positively selected. This chain links TRBV7-2 with TRBJ1-3; D call uncertain. The CDR3 loop reads CASSPRSSGNTIYF. The CDR3 bases are TGTGCCAGCAGCCCCAGGAGCTCTGGAAACACCATATATTTT.